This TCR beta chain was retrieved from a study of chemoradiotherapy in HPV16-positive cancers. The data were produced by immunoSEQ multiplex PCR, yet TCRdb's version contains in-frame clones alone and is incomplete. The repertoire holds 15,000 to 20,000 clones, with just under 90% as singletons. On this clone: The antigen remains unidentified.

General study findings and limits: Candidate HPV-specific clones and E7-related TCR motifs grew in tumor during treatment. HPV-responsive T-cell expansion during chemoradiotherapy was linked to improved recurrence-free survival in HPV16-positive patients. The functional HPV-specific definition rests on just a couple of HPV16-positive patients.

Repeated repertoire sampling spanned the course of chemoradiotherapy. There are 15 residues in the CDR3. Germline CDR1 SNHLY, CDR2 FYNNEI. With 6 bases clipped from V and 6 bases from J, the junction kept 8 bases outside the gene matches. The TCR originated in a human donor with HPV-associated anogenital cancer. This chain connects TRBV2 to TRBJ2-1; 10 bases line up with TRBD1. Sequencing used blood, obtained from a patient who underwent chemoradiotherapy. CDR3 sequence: CASRARDRGVNEQFF. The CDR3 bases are TGTGCCAGCAGGGCCCGGGACAGGGGTGTCAATGAGCAGTTCTTC.